The source of this T cell receptor (beta chain) is a study of cytomegalovirus exposure and HLA in healthy donors. For the study at large: Out of roughly 200 million T cells, an earlier analysis found around 110 million unique TCR beta sequences in total.

The PCR had 60 Vbeta and 13 Jbeta primers. Sequencing used immunoSEQ multiplex PCR; TCRdb keeps in-frame clones, though not all of them. The repertoire holds 150,000 to 200,000 clones, with approximately 80% as singletons. This clone was counted a few times. Per the germline V gene, CDR1 is MNHNS and CDR2 is SASEGT. The CDR3 covers 15 residues. Germline trimming cut 3 bases from V and 7 bases from J; bases unmatched to any gene: 11. The TCR sequence derives from a male donor in good health and CMV-seropositive. Sequenced: PBMCs. The chain uses TRBV6-1 and TRBJ1-2; 7 nucleotides align to TRBD1. The DNA of the CDR3 is TGTGCCAGCAGTGATCTGGGACAGTTTGTTACTGGCTACACCTTC. Its protein is CASSDLGQFVTGYTF.